This TCR beta chain stems from a study of human T cells and chemical hapten exposure. Sample time point: pre-sensitization, week 0. The sample's treatment: therapeutic diphenylcyclopropenone sensitization with weekly scalp DPC. TCRdb re-derived calls from the RACE reads in MiXCR, one entry per CDR3 protein. The table records more than 300,000 distinct CDR3 sequences, 5.1% of them present only once. This TCR derives from a woman aged 45-60 years with alopecia areata. Some clones in this sample may be carry-over from other donors' samples. This specimen was whole blood, taken in connection with sensitization to the hapten diphenylcyclopropenone (DPC).

The CDR3 DNA sequence: TGTGCCAGCAGTGAAGTTGGCGGCAGGGACTACGAGCAGTACTTC. Residues: CASSEVGGRDYEQYF. The chain recombines TRBV6-1 with TRBJ2-7; tentatively, D is TRBD1 (5 bases). Trimming pared 1 base from V and 3 bases from J, leaving 13 bases between. Germline V gene data show CDR1 as MNHNS and CDR2 as SASEGT. CDR3 length equals 15 residues.